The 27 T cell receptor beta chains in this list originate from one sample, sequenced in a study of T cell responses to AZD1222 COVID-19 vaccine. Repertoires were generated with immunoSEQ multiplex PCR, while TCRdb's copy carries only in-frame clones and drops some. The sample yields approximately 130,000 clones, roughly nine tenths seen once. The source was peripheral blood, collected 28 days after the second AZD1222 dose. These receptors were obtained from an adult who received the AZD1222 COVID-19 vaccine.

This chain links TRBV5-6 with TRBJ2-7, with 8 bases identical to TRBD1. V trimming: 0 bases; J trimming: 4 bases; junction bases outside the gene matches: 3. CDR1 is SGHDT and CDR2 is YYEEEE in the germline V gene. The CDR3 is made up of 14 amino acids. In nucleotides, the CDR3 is TGTGCCAGCAGCTTGGGACAGGGGTCTTACGAGCAGTACTTC. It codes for CASSLGQGSYEQYF.

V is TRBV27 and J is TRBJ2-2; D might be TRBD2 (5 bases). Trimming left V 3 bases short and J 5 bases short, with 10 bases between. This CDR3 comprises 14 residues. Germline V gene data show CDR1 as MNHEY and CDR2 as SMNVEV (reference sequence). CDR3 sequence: CASSFGPGTGELFF. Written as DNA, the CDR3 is TGTGCCAGCAGTTTCGGGCCGGGGACCGGGGAGCTGTTTTTT.

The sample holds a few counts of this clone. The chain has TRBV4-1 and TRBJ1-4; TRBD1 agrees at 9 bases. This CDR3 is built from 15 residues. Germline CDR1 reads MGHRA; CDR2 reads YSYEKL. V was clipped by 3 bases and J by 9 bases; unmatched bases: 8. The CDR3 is CASSHPGTGSQKLFF. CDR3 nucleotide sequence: TGCGCCAGCAGCCATCCCGGGACAGGGTCACAAAAACTGTTTTTT.

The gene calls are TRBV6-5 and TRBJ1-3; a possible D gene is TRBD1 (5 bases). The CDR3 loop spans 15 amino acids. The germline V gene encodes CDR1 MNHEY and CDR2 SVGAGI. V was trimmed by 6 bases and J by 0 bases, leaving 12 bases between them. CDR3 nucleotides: TGTGCCAGCAGGGGTGACAGCCACTCTGGAAACACCATATATTTT. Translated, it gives CASRGDSHSGNTIYF.

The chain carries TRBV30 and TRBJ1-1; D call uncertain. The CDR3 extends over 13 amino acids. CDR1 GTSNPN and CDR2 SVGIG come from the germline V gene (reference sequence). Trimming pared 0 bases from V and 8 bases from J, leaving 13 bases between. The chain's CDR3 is CAWSVESQGEAFF. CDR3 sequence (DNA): TGTGCCTGGAGTGTAGAGAGCCAAGGGGAAGCTTTCTTT. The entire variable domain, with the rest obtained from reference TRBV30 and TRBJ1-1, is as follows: SQTIHQWPATLVQPVGSPLSLECTVEGTSNPNLYWYRQAAGRGLQLLFYSVGIGQISSEVPQNLSASRPQDRQFILSSKKLLLSDSGFYLCAWSVESQGEAFFGQGTRLTVV.

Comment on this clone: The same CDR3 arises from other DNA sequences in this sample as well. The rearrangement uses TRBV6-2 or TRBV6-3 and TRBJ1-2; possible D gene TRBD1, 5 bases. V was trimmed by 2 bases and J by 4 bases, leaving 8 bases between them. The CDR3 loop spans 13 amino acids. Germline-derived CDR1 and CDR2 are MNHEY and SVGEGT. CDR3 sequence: CASSYAGIYGYTF. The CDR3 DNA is TGTGCCAGCAGTTACGCAGGGATCTATGGCTACACCTTC.

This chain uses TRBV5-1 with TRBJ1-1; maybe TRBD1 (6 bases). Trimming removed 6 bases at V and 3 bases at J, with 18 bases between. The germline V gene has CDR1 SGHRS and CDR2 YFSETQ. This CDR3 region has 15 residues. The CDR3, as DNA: TGCGCCAGCAATAAGCAACAAGGGGGTTACACTGAAGCTTTCTTT. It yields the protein CASNKQQGGYTEAFF.

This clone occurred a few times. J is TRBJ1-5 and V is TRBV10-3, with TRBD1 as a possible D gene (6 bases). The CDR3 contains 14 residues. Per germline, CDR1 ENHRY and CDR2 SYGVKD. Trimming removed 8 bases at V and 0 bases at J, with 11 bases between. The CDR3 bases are TGTGCCATCGGGGGGGCCGATAGCAATCAGCCCCAGCATTTT. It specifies CAIGGADSNQPQHF.

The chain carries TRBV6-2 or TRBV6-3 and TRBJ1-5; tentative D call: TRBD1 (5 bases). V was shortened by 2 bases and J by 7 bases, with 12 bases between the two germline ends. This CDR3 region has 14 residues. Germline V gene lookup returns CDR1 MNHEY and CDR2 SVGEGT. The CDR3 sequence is CASSYMGGRQPQHF. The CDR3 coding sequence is TGTGCCAGCAGTTACATGGGGGGACGACAGCCCCAGCATTTT.

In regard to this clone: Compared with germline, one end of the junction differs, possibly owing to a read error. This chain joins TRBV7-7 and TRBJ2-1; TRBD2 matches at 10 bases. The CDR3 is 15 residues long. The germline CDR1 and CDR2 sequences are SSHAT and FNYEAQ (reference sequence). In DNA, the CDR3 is TGTGCTAGCAGCCCCTCTAGCGGGGGATTGAATGAGCAGTTCTTC. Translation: CASSPSSGGLNEQFF.

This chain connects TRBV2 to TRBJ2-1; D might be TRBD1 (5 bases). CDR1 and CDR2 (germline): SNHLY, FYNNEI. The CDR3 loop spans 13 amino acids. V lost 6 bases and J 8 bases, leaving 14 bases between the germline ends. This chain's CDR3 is CASSLYLGHEQFF. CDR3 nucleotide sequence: TGTGCCAGCAGCCTCTACTTGGGGCATGAGCAGTTCTTC.

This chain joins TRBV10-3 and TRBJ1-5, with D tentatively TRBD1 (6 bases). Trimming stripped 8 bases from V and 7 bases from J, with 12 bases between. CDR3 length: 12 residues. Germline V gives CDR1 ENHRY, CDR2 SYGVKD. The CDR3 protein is CAISAGEQPQHF. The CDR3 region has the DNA TGTGCCATCTCGGCAGGGGAACAGCCCCAGCATTTT.

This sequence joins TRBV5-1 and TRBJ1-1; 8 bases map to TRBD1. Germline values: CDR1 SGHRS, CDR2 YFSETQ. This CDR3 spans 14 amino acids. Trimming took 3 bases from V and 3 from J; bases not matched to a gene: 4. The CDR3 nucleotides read TGCGCCAGCAGCTACAGGGGGTTGGACACTGAAGCTTTCTTT. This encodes CASSYRGLDTEAFF.

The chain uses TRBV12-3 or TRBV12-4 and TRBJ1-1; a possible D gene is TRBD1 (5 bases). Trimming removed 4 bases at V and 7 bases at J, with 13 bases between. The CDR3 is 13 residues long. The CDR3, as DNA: TGTGCCAGCAGTTGGGGCAGCCCTTTTGAAGCTTTCTTT. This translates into CASSWGSPFEAFF.

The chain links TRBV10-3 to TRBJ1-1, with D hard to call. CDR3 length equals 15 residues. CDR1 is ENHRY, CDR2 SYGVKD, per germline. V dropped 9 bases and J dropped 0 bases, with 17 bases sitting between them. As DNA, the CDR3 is TGTGCCATATCTCGGGAACGGGCAATGAACACTGAAGCTTTCTTT. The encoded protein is CAISRERAMNTEAFF.

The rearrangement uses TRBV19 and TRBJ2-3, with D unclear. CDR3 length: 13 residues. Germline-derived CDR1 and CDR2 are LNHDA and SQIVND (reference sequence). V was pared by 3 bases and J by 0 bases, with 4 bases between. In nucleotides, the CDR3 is TGTGCCAGTAGTATCGGAAGCACAGATACGCAGTATTTT. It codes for CASSIGSTDTQYF. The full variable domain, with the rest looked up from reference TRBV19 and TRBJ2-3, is DGGITQSPKYLFRKEGQNVTLSCEQNLNHDAMYWYRQDPGQGLRLIYYSQIVNDFQKGDIAEGYSVSREKKESFPLTVTSAQKNPTAFYLCASSIGSTDTQYFGPGTRLTVL.

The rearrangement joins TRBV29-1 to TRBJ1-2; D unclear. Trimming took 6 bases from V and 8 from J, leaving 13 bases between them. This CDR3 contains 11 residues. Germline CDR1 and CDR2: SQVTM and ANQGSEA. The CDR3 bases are TGCAGCGTAGAGGGCTGGGGAGGCTACACCTTC. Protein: CSVEGWGGYTF. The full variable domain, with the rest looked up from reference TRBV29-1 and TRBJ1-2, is SAVISQKPSRDICQRGTSLTIQCQVDSQVTMMFWYRQQPGQSLTLIATANQGSEATYESGFVIDKFPISRPNLTFSTLTVSNMSPEDSSIYLCSVEGWGGYTFGSGTRLTVV.

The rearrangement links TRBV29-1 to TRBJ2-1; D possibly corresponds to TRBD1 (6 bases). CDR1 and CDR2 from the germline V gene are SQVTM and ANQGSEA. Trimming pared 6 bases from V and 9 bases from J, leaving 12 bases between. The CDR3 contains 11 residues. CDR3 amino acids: CSVARGSEQFF. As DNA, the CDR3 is TGCAGCGTAGCTAGGGGGAGTGAGCAGTTCTTC.

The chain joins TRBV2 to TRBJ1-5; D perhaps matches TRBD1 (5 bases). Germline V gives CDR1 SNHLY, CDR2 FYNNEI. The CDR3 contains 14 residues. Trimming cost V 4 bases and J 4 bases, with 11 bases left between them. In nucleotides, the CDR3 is TGTGCCAGCAGTGGGACGGACACTAATCAGCCCCAGCATTTT. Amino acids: CASSGTDTNQPQHF.

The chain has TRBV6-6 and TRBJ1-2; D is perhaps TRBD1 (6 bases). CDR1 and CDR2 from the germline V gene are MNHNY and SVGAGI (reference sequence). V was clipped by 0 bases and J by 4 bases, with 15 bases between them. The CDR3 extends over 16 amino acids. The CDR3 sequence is CASSYSGGAAGYGYTF. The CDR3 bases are TGTGCCAGCAGTTACTCGGGGGGGGCCGCGGGCTATGGCTACACCTTC.

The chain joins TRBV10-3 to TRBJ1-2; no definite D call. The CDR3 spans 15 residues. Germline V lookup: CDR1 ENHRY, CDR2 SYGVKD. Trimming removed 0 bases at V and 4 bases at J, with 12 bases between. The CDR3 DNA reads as TGTGCCATCAGTGAGTCGAGGGAAATATCCTATGGCTACACCTTC. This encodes CAISESREISYGYTF.

The CDR3 DNA reads TGTGCCTGGAGTCCCACAGGGGGCATGAAGGAGACCCAGTACTTC. Translated: CAWSPTGGMKETQYF. The chain has TRBV30 and TRBJ2-5, with TRBD1 matching over 9 bases. V was pared by 2 bases and J by 5 bases, with 9 bases of the junction left unmatched. Germline CDR1 and CDR2: GTSNPN and SVGIG (reference sequence). The CDR3 is 15 amino acids. The variable domain in full, with the rest retrieved from reference TRBV30 and TRBJ2-5, is SQTIHQWPATLVQPVGSPLSLECTVEGTSNPNLYWYRQAAGRGLQLLFYSVGIGQISSEVPQNLSASRPQDRQFILSSKKLLLSDSGFYLCAWSPTGGMKETQYFGPGTRLLVL.

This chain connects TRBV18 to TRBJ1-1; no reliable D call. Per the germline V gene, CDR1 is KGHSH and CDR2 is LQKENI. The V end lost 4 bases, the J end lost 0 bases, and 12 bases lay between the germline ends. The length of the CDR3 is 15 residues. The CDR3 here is CASSLDGNLNTEAFF. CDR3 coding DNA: TGTGCCAGCTCACTCGACGGGAACCTGAACACTGAAGCTTTCTTT.

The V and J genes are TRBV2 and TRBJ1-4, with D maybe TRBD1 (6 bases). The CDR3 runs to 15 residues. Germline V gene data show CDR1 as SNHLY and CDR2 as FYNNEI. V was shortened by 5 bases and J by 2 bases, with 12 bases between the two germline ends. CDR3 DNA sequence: TGTGCCAGCAGTACCGAGGGACACACTAATGAAAAACTGTTTTTT. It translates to CASSTEGHTNEKLFF.

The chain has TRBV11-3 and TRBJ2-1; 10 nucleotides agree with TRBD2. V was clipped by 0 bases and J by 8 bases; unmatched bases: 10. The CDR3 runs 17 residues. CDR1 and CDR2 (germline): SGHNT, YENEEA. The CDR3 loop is CASSLEGMSGGAHEQFF. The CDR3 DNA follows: TGTGCCAGCAGCTTAGAGGGAATGAGCGGGGGGGCCCATGAGCAGTTCTTC.

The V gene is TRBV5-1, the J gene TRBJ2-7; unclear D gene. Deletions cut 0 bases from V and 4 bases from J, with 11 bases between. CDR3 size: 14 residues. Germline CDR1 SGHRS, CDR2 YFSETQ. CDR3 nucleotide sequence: TGCGCCAGCAGCTTGGCCGGACCAGCATACGAGCAGTACTTC. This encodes CASSLAGPAYEQYF.

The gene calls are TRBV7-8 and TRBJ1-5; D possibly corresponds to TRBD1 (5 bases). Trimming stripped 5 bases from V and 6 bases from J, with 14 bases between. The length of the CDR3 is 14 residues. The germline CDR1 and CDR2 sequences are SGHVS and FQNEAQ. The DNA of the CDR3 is TGTGCCAGCAGCGAAGTATGGGGCACTCAGCCCCAGCATTTT. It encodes CASSEVWGTQPQHF.